The present T cell receptor beta chain was sequenced within a study of CD4 and CD8 cells across lung adenocarcinoma regions. The patients had localized lung adenocarcinoma, a non-small cell subtype. Germline CDR1 and CDR2: ENHRY and SYGVKD. There are 11 residues in the CDR3. Via MiXCR, TCRdb re-called the PCR reads, giving one row per CDR3 protein. The sample has 6,500 to 10,000 distinct CDR3 sequences, about 56% seen once. Notes on this clonotype: This may come from a read error, since a much larger clone is one base off.

The clonotype originates from a female donor with lung adenocarcinoma. The CD4 and CD8 labels of this study may be unreliable. Specimen: CD8+ T cells from the center of a lung tumor. The V call is TRBV10-3, the J call TRBJ2-3, with D unresolved. For the CDR3, the DNA is TGTGCCATCACAGAGAAGGATACGCAGGATTTT. Protein product: CAITEKDTQDF.